This is a list of T cell receptor beta chains from one sample in a study of vaccination effects on CD4 cells after COVID-19. Here immunoSEQ multiplex PCR was the method, and the copy in TCRdb shows in-frame clones only, minus some. The sample shows almost 70,000 clones, around two thirds of them seen only once. These receptors' antigens are unknown. The material sequenced was CD4+ T cells from PBMCs cultured with HCoV-229E spike peptides, taken after COVID-19 vaccination. The source of these receptors is a human donor who received a COVID-19 vaccine. The CDR3 runs from the conserved cysteine through the conserved F or W. A D gene is named only where the DNA matches it firmly. Clone size, where shown, is once, few, many, or a class for clones that have expanded.

TGTGCCAGCGGAAAAGAGACCCAGTACTTC | CASGKETQYF | TRBV2 | NA | TRBJ2-5 | NA
TGTGCCAGCAGCTGGATTCGGACGGTGACGAACACTGAAGCTTTCTTT | CASSWIRTVTNTEAFF | TRBV7-9 | few | TRBJ1-1 | NA
TGTGCCAGCAGCTTTAGCGGGGGGGCCGGGACCCAGTACTTC | CASSFSGGAGTQYF | TRBV11-3 | NA | TRBJ2-5 | TRBD2
TGTGCCAGCTCACCACCTCGCCCGGGGGGGGATGAAAAACTGTTTTTT | CASSPPRPGGDEKLFF | TRBV18 | NA | TRBJ1-4 | NA
TGTGCCAGCAGTTTAGTCGGGACAGGAGTGGATACGCAGTATTTT | CASSLVGTGVDTQYF | TRBV28 | NA | TRBJ2-3 | TRBD1
TGTGCCAGCAGTTTAAGGGTAAACTATGGCTACACCTTC | CASSLRVNYGYTF | TRBV28 | few | TRBJ1-2 | NA
TGTGCCAGCAGTTACTCGCGGGGGACTAATGAAAAACTGTTTTTT | CASSYSRGTNEKLFF | TRBV6-5 | once | TRBJ1-4 | NA
TGTGCCAGCACTTTCCGACAGCTAAACATTCAGTACTTC | CASTFRQLNIQYF | TRBV12-3/TRBV12-4 | NA | TRBJ2-4 | NA
TGTGCCAGCAGCTTAACAGCGCGGGGGGGTTGGAATGAGCAGTTCTTC | CASSLTARGGWNEQFF | TRBV7-3 | NA | TRBJ2-1 | TRBD2
TGTGCCAGCAGCCTCGGCAGGGGAGCCTACAATGAGCAGTTCTTC | CASSLGRGAYNEQFF | TRBV14 | NA | TRBJ2-1 | NA
TGCGCCAGCAGCCAAGAGGATTCCAGGGGGCGCCCGTACTATGGCTACACCTTC | CASSQEDSRGRPYYGYTF | TRBV4-1 | NA | TRBJ1-2 | TRBD1
TGTGCCAGCAGCATGGACCAACCGTCCTACAATGAGCAGTTCTTC | CASSMDQPSYNEQFF | TRBV7-8 | NA | TRBJ2-1 | NA
TGTGCCAGCAGCTTACGGCGCGTGCAGGGAGAGACCCAGTACTTC | CASSLRRVQGETQYF | TRBV7-8 | NA | TRBJ2-5 | NA
TGTGCCAGCCACAGGGGAGGAGGGGGGAACACTGAAGCTTTCTTT | CASHRGGGGNTEAFF | TRBV7-2 | NA | TRBJ1-1 | TRBD1
TGCGCCAGCAGCTTGTGGGCAACGGACACTGAAGCTTTCTTT | CASSLWATDTEAFF | TRBV5-1 | NA | TRBJ1-1 | NA
TGTGCCAGCTCGAACACCGGGGAGCTGTTTTTT | CASSNTGELFF | TRBV3-1/TRBV3-2 | NA | TRBJ2-2 | NA
TGTGCCAGTAGGCGATTATCAGGGCAGCCCCAGCATTTT | CASRRLSGQPQHF | TRBV19 | NA | TRBJ1-5 | NA
TGTGCCAGCAGTCCGGTGGCAGGGGGTAATGAAAAACTGTTTTTT | CASSPVAGGNEKLFF | TRBV6-5 | NA | TRBJ1-4 | TRBD1
TGTGCCAGCAGTCCCCCCGGCCAGACAGGGATCTATGGCTACACCTTC | CASSPPGQTGIYGYTF | TRBV28 | NA | TRBJ1-2 | TRBD1